These 5 T cell receptor beta chains were all obtained from the same sample, sequenced in a study of blood T cells in healthy people across ages. Primers used in a second PCR of about 7 to 12 cycles were a sample-barcoded 5' primer and a J-beta primer mix. TCRdb reprocessed the 5' RACE reads via MiXCR and lists one record per CDR3 protein. The table lists almost 550,000 distinct CDR3 sequences, 24% of them singletons. The sample was also linked to a second study, of T cells of mothers and their children.

Sequencing was carried out using blood. The receptors were sampled from a boy aged 10-17 years in good health.

This chain connects TRBV28 to TRBJ1-4; D not resolved. V was trimmed by 11 bases and J by 10 bases, leaving 17 bases between them. Germline V CDR1 and CDR2: MDHEN, SYDVKM. The CDR3 sequence is 12 residues long. CDR3 in amino acids: CAAGSRESKLFF. Here the CDR3 DNA reads TGTGCCGCGGGGAGCCGGGAATCAAAACTGTTTTTT.

This clonotype was seen a handful of times. The chain combines TRBV4-1 with TRBJ1-4; a weak D match, TRBD1 (5 bases). Deletions cut 6 bases from V and 8 bases from J, with 16 bases between. Germline CDR1 and CDR2: MGHRA and YSYEKL. The CDR3 sequence is 14 residues long. CDR3 region: CASSRGRDTEKLFF. CDR3 sequence (DNA): TGCGCCAGCAGTAGGGGCCGTGACACCGAAAAACTGTTTTTT.

V gene TRBV6-1 combines with J gene TRBJ1-2; D uncertain. The V end was cut by 2 bases, the J end by 4 bases, with 20 bases between. From germline, CDR1 is MNHNS and CDR2 SASEGT. This CDR3 is 17 amino acids long. CDR3 coding DNA: TGTGCCAGCAGTGAACCAGTTTGGCCCGTCCAGATCTATGGCTACACCTTC. It translates to CASSEPVWPVQIYGYTF.

This clonotype has just one count. This chain connects TRBV5-1 to TRBJ1-2; unclear D gene. The ends were cut back, 2 bases at V and 4 bases at J, with 9 bases in the middle. Germline lookup yields CDR1 SGHRS and CDR2 YFSETQ. The CDR3 has 13 amino acids. The CDR3 here is CASSFLYSYGYTF. The CDR3 DNA sequence: TGCGCCAGCAGCTTCCTATATAGCTATGGCTACACCTTC.

This clonotype was detected a few times. This sequence joins TRBV6-6 and TRBJ2-1; TRBD1 or TRBD2 may be the D gene (5 bases each). Matching the DNA end better, TRBJ2-7 makes the J call doubtful. This CDR3 spans 14 amino acids. Germline lookup yields CDR1 MNHNY and CDR2 SVGAGI (reference sequence). CDR3 residues: CASSHRDVSYEQYF. Here the CDR3 DNA reads TGTGCCAGCAGCCATCGGGACGTGTCCTACGAGCAGTACTTC.